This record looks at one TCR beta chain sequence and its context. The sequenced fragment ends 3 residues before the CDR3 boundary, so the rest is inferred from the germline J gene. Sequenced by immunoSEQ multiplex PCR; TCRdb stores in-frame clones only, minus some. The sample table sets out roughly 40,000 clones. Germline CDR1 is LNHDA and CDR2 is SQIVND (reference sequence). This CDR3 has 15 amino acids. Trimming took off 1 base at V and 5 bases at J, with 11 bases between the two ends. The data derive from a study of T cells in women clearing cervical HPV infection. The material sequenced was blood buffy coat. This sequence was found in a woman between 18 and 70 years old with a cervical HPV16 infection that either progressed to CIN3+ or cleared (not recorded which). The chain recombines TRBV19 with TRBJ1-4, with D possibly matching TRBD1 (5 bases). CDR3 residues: CASSIGLQGNEKLFF. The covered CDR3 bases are TGTGCCAGTAGTATAGGTCTTCAGGGAAATGAAAAA.